This T cell receptor (beta chain) was profiled in a study of shared clonotypes between healthy human individuals. About the study: Each donor's CD4 naive and CD4 memory cells filled three plates apiece, CD8 naive two, and CD8 memory one. Study-level findings and limits: The study generally estimated greater richness for naive than memory subsets. Even with large depth, rarefaction showed that sorted-subset sequencing was incomplete.

CDR1 and CDR2 from the germline V gene are ENHRY and SYGVKD. Losses at the gene ends were 3 bases for V and 9 bases for J; bases not matched to a gene: 10. This CDR3 is built from 16 residues. Regarding this clone: The antigen is unknown.

Naive CD8 cells lacked CD45RO and underwent positive selection for CCR7, leaving out terminally differentiated effector memory CD45RA+ cells. None of the donors, who were healthy HIV-negative adults, had recently had acute infections or vaccinations. Assay used: immunoSEQ multiplex PCR; TCRdb lists only in-frame clones, some missing. The data show more than 2 million clones, less than 95% seen once. This TCR was recovered from a man aged 18 to 30 in good health. The chain couples TRBV10-3 to TRBJ2-1, with 11 bases identical to TRBD2. The source material was naive CD8+ T cells sorted from blood. CDR3 nucleotide sequence: TGTGCCATCAGTGAAGGGGTAGCGGGAGGGCCAGGTGAGCAGTTCTTC. As protein: CAISEGVAGGPGEQFF.